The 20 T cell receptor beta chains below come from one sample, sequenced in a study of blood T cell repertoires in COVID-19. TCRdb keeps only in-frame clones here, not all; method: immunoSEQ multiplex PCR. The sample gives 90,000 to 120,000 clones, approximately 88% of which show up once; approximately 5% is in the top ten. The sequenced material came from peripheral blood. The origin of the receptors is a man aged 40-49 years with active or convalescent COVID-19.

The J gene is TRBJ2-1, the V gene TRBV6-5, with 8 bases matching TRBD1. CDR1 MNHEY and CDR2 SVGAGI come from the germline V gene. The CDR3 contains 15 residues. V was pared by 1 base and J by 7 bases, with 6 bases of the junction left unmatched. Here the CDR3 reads CASSYYRTGSNEQFF. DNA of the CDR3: TGTGCCAGCAGTTACTACCGGACAGGGAGTAATGAGCAGTTCTTC.

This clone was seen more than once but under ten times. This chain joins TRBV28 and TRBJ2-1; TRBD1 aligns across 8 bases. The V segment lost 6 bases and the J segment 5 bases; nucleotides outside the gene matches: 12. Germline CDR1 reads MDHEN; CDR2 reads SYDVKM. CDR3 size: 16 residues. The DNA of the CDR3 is TGTGCCAGCAGGGTCATAACAGGGGGAGTCCACAATGAGCAGTTCTTC. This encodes CASRVITGGVHNEQFF.

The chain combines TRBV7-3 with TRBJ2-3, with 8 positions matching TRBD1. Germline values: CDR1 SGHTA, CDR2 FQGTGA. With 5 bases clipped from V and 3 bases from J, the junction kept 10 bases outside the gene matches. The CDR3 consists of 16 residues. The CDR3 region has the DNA TGTGCCAGCAGCCCCAGGACAGGGCACCATACAGATACGCAGTATTTT. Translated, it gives CASSPRTGHHTDTQYF. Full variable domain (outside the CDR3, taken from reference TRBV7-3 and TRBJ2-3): GAGVSQTPSNKVTEKGKYVELRCDPISGHTALYWYRQSLGQGPEFLIYFQGTGAADDSGLPNDRFFAVRPEGSVSTLKIQRTERGDSAVYLCASSPRTGHHTDTQYFGPGTRLTVL.

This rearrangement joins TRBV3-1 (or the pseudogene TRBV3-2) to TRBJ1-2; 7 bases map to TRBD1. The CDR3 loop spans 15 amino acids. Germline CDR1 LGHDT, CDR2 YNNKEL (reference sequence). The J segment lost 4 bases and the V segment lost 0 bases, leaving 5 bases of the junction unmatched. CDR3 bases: TGTGCCAGCAGCCAAGAGGGTAGGGGGCCCTATGGCTACACCTTC. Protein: CASSQEGRGPYGYTF.

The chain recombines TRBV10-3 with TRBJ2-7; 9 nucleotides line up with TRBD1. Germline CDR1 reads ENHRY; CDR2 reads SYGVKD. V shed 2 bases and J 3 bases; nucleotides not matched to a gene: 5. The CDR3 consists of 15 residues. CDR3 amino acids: CAISEPGQGGYEQYF. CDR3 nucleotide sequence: TGTGCCATCAGTGAGCCGGGACAGGGAGGCTACGAGCAGTACTTC.

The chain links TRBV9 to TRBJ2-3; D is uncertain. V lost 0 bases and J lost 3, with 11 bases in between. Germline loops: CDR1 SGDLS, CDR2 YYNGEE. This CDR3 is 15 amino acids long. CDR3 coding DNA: TGTGCCAGCAGCGTAGATTTTGCTAGGACAGATACGCAGTATTTT. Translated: CASSVDFARTDTQYF.

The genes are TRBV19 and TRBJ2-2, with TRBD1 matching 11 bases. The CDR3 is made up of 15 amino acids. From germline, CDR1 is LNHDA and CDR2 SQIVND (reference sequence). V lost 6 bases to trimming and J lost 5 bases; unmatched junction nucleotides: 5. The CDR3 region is CASSPDRGPTGELFF. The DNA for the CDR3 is TGTGCCAGTAGCCCGGACAGGGGGCCAACCGGGGAGCTGTTTTTT.

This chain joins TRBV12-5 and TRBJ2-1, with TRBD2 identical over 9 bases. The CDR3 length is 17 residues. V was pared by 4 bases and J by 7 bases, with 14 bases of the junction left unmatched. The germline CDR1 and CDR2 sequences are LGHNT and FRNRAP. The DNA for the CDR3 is TGTGCTAGTGGTTCCGTTCTAGCGGGAATGCCTTCGAATGAGCAGTTCTTC. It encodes CASGSVLAGMPSNEQFF.

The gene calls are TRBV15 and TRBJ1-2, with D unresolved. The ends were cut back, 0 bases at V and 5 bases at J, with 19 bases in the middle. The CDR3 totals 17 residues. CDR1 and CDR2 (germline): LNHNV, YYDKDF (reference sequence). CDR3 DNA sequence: TGTGCCACCAGCAGAGATGGAGCCCTCGGGATCGGATATGGCTACACCTTC. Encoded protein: CATSRDGALGIGYGYTF.

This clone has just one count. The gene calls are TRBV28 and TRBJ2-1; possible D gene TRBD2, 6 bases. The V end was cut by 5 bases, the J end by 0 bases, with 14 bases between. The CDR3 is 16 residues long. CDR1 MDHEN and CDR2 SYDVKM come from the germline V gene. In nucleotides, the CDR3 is TGTGCCAGCAGTAGATTGGGACTCGCCTCCTACAATGAGCAGTTCTTC. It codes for CASSRLGLASYNEQFF. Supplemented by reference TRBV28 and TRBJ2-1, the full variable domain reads DVKVTQSSRYLVKRTGEKVFLECVQDMDHENMFWYRQDPGLGLRLIYFSYDVKMKEKGDIPEGYSVSREKKERFSLILESASTNQTSMYLCASSRLGLASYNEQFFGPGTRLTVL.

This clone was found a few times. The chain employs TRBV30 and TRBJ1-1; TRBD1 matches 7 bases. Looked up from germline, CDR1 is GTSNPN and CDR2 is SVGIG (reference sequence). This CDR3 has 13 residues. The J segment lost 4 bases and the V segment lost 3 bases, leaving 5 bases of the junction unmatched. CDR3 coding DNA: TGTGCCTGGAGGCGAGGGGGCGGCACTGAAGCTTTCTTT. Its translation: CAWRRGGGTEAFF.

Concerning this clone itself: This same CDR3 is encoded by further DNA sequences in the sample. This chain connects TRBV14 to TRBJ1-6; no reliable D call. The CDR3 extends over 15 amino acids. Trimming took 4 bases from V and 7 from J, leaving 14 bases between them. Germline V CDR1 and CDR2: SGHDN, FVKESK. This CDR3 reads CASSPSGLLNSPLHF. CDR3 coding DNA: TGTGCCAGCAGCCCCAGCGGTCTGCTGAATTCACCCCTCCACTTT.

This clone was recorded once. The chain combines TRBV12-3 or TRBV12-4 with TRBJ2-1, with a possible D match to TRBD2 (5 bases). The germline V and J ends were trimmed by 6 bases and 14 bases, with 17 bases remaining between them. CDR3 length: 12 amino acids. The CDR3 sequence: CASRPDGGGEFF. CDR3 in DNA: TGTGCCAGCAGGCCCGACGGCGGAGGCGAGTTCTTC.

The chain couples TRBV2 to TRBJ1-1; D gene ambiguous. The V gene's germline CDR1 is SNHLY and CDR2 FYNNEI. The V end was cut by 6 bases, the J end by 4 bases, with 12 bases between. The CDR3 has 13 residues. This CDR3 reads CASRGFSGTEAFF. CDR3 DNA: TGTGCCAGCAGGGGGTTTAGCGGCACTGAAGCTTTCTTT.

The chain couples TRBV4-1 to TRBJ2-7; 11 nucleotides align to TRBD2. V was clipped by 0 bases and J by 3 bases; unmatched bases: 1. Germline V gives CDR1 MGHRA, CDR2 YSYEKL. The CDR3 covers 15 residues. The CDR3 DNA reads TGCGCCAGCAGCCAAGATCTAGCGGGGGGCTACGAGCAGTACTTC. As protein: CASSQDLAGGYEQYF.

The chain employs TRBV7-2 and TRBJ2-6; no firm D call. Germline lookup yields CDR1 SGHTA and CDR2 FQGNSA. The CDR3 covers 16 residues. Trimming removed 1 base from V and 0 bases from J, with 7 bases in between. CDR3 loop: CASSLVGSSGANVLTF. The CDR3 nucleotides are TGTGCCAGCAGCTTAGTGGGCTCCTCTGGGGCCAACGTCCTGACTTTC.

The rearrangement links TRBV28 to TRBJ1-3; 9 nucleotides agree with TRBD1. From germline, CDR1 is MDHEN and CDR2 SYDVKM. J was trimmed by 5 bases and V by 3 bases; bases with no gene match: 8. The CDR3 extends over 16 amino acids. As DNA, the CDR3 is TGTGCCAGCAGTTTTCGCACCGGGACAGGGAGAAACACCATATATTTT. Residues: CASSFRTGTGRNTIYF.

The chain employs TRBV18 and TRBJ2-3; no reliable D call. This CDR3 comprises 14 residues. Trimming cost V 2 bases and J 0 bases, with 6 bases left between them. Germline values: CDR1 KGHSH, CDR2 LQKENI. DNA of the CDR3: TGTGCCAGCTCACCAAGACTCAGCACAGATACGCAGTATTTT. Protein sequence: CASSPRLSTDTQYF. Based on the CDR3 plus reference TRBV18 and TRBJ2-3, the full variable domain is NAGVMQNPRHLVRRRGQEARLRCSPMKGHSHVYWYRQLPEEGLKFMVYLQKENIIDESGMPKERFSAEFPKEGPSILRIQQVVRGDSAAYFCASSPRLSTDTQYFGPGTRLTVL.

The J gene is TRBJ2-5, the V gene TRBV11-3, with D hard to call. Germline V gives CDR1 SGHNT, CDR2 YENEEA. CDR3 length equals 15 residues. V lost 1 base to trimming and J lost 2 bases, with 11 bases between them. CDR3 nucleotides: TGTGCCAGCAGCTTAGGCCTAGGAGAGCAAGAGACCCAGTACTTC. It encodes CASSLGLGEQETQYF.

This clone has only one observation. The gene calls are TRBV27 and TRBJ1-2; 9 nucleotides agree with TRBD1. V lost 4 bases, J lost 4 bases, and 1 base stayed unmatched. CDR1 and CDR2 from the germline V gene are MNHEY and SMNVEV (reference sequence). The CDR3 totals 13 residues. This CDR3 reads CASSYRGLYGYTF. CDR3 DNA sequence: TGTGCCAGCAGTTACAGGGGGCTCTATGGCTACACCTTC.